Listed below are T cell receptor beta chains from one sample, sequenced in a study of blood T cell repertoires in COVID-19. Assay: immunoSEQ multiplex PCR; the TCRdb copy retains only in-frame clones and omits some. The profile shows about 180,000 clones, over 75% of them singletons. Sequencing used peripheral blood. These receptors were taken from a human donor with active or convalescent COVID-19. The donor label of this sample is uncertain. Each CDR3 is given with its conserved first and last residue. A D gene is named only where the DNA matches it firmly. A clone size is listed for some rows: how often the clone was seen (once, few, many), or a class if it is expanded.

.	.	TRBV18	TRBJ2-2	CASSLRGTANTGELFF	TGTGCCAGCTCACTTAGGGGGACCGCGAACACCGGGGAGCTGTTTTTT
once	.	TRBV9	TRBJ2-6	CASTTGSGANVLTF	TGTGCCAGCACCACAGGATCAGGGGCCAACGTCCTGACTTTC
.	TRBD1	TRBV19	TRBJ1-1	CASTLGGLNTEAFF	TGTGCCAGTACCCTAGGGGGCCTGAACACTGAAGCTTTCTTT
.	.	TRBV30	TRBJ2-2	CAWSLVASGELFF	TGTGCCTGGAGTTTGGTAGCGTCCGGGGAGCTGTTTTTT
many	.	TRBV9	TRBJ2-3	CASSVTASDTQYF	TGTGCCAGCAGCGTAACAGCCTCAGATACGCAGTATTTT
.	.	TRBV19	TRBJ2-3	CASREHAGQLAGDTQYF	TGTGCCAGTAGGGAACATGCAGGACAGTTAGCAGGCGATACGCAGTATTTT
.	.	TRBV6-5	TRBJ1-1	CASSYRTVNTEAFF	TGTGCCAGCAGTTACCGGACAGTGAACACTGAAGCTTTCTTT
.	TRBD1	TRBV6-5	TRBJ1-2	CATRTGRGNGYTF	TGTGCCACCAGGACAGGGCGCGGAAATGGCTACACCTTC
.	.	TRBV3-1/TRBV3-2	TRBJ2-3	CASSQDSGPDTQYF	TGTGCCAGCAGCCAAGATTCAGGGCCGGATACGCAGTATTTT
.	TRBD1	TRBV5-6	TRBJ2-7	CASSLGQGYYEQYF	TGTGCCAGCAGCTTGGGACAGGGTTACTACGAGCAGTACTTC
.	.	TRBV15	TRBJ2-7	CATSREGETYEQYF	TGTGCCACCAGCAGAGAAGGAGAGACCTACGAGCAGTACTTC
.	.	TRBV5-1	TRBJ1-1	CASSLWGEAEAFF	TGCGCCAGCAGCTTGTGGGGAGAGGCTGAAGCTTTCTTT
.	.	TRBV30	TRBJ2-2	CAWAGTRGTGELFF	TGTGCCTGGGCCGGGACCCGGGGGACCGGGGAGCTGTTTTTT
.	.	TRBV4-1	TRBJ1-1	CASKQGVNTEAFF	TGCGCCAGCAAACAGGGTGTGAACACTGAAGCTTTCTTT
.	.	TRBV30	TRBJ2-7	CAWSVRESSYEQYF	TGTGCCTGGAGTGTGAGGGAGAGCTCCTACGAGCAGTACTTC
.	.	TRBV10-3	TRBJ2-2	CATRRSGTGDLGELFF	TGTGCCACTCGGCGCTCCGGGACTGGGGATTTGGGGGAGCTGTTTTTT
.	TRBD1	TRBV24-1	TRBJ2-7	CATSDSQGARWEQYF	TGTGCCACCAGTGACTCACAGGGGGCGAGGTGGGAGCAGTACTTC
few	.	TRBV2	TRBJ2-7	CASTRPGGYSEQYF	TGTGCCAGCACGAGGCCAGGGGGGTATTCCGAGCAGTACTTC
once	.	TRBV12-5	TRBJ1-5	CASGLTQGQPQHF	TGTGCTAGTGGTTTGACCCAGGGTCAGCCCCAGCATTTT
.	.	TRBV9	TRBJ2-7	CASSVGGLSEQYF	TGTGCCAGCAGCGTAGGGGGCCTCTCCGAGCAGTACTTC
.	.	TRBV28	TRBJ2-5	CASSLPQETQYF	TGTGCCAGCAGTTTACCTCAAGAGACCCAGTACTTC
.	.	TRBV5-6	TRBJ2-3	CASSPIRDFRGDTQYF	TGTGCCAGCAGCCCGATTAGGGACTTCCGAGGAGATACGCAGTATTTT
few	.	TRBV21-1	TRBJ2-2	CASSRTGVSGELFF	TGTGCCAGCAGCCGGACAGGGGTCAGCGGGGAGCTGTTTTTT
.	.	TRBV27	TRBJ2-3	CASSLRGTDTQYF	TGTGCCAGCAGTTTACGGGGCACAGATACGCAGTATTTT
.	TRBD2	TRBV24-1	TRBJ2-7	CATSDTTSGGARQYF	TGTGCCACCAGTGATACTACTAGCGGGGGGGCAAGGCAGTACTTC
.	TRBD1	TRBV18	TRBJ1-2	CASSRPDPTGSYGYTF	TGTGCCAGCTCACGACCCGACCCGACAGGGAGCTATGGCTACACCTTC
.	TRBD2	TRBV6-5	TRBJ2-1	CASNPGGLGGNEQFF	TGTGCCAGCAACCCGGGGGGGTTAGGGGGCAATGAGCAGTTCTTC
.	.	TRBV5-1	TRBJ1-2	CASSPNTGSGGYTF	TGCGCCAGCAGCCCTAATACAGGGTCCGGAGGCTACACCTTC
.	.	TRBV5-5	TRBJ1-1	CASSPRDTEQSEAFF	TGTGCCAGCAGCCCCCGGGACACCGAACAAAGTGAAGCTTTCTTT
once	TRBD1	TRBV11-2	TRBJ2-4	CASSSGDRRNIQYF	TGTGCCAGCAGCTCCGGGGACAGACGCAACATTCAGTACTTC
.	TRBD1	TRBV5-1	TRBJ1-4	CASSLAGDRGEKLFF	TGCGCCAGCAGCTTGGCCGGGGACAGAGGTGAAAAACTGTTTTTT
.	.	TRBV2	TRBJ1-4	CASSEAAGSGEKLFF	TGTGCCAGCAGTGAAGCAGCAGGGTCCGGTGAAAAACTGTTTTTT
.	TRBD2	TRBV3-1/TRBV3-2	TRBJ2-7	CASSQALLAGNEQYF	TGTGCCAGCAGCCAAGCTCTACTAGCGGGAAACGAGCAGTACTTC
.	.	TRBV6-6	TRBJ1-2	CASSYSQGGNYGYTF	TGTGCCAGCAGTTACTCGCAGGGAGGAAACTATGGCTACACCTTC
.	.	TRBV12-5	TRBJ2-5	CASGRDLATQYF	TGTGCTAGTGGTAGGGACTTAGCGACCCAGTACTTC
.	TRBD1	TRBV18	TRBJ2-7	CASSPRTGRYSYEQYF	TGTGCCAGCTCACCCCGGACAGGGAGATACTCCTACGAGCAGTACTTC
.	TRBD2	TRBV6-1	TRBJ2-1	CASSEGAVVAGGGFF	TGTGCCAGCAGTGAAGGTGCTGTGGTAGCGGGAGGAGGGTTCTTC
.	.	TRBV7-3	TRBJ2-2	CASSLSHTGELFF	TGTGCCAGCAGCTTATCTCACACCGGGGAGCTGTTTTTT
.	TRBD2	TRBV6-4	TRBJ2-1	CASSERLAGGLNEQFF	TGTGCCAGCAGTGAACGGCTAGCGGGAGGTCTCAATGAGCAGTTCTTC
.	TRBD1	TRBV11-3	TRBJ2-5	CASSYGQAGSLKTQYF	TGTGCCAGCAGCTATGGACAGGCTGGTTCTTTAAAGACCCAGTACTTC
.	.	TRBV7-2	TRBJ2-2	CASSPGTNTGELFF	TGTGCCAGCAGCCCTGGGACTAACACCGGGGAGCTGTTTTTT
.	TRBD1	TRBV5-1	TRBJ2-3	CASSPDRGTDTQYF	TGCGCCAGCAGCCCAGACAGGGGTACAGATACGCAGTATTTT
.	.	TRBV24-1	TRBJ2-7	CATSDALAYEQYF	TGTGCCACCAGTGATGCCCTGGCTTACGAGCAGTACTTC
.	.	TRBV29-1	TRBJ2-7	CSVLSLDEQYF	TGCAGCGTCCTCTCCTTAGACGAGCAGTACTTC
.	TRBD2	TRBV6-5	TRBJ2-1	CASITSGRANDEQFF	TGTGCCAGCATCACTAGCGGGAGGGCCAACGATGAGCAGTTCTTC
.	.	TRBV11-2	TRBJ1-3	CASTFRDTIYF	TGTGCCAGCACCTTCCGGGACACCATATATTTT